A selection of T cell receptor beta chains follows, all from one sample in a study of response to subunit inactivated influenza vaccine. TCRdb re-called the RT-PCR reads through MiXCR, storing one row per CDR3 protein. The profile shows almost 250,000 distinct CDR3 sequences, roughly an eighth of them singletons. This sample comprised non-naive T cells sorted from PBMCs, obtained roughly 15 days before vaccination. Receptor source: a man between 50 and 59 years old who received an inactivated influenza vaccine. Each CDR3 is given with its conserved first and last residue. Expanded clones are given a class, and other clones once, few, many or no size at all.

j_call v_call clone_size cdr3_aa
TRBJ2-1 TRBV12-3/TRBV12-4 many CASSQGASGINEQFF
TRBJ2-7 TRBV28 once CASSPPPRYEQYF
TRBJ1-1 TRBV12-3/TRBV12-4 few CASSLGTEEAFF
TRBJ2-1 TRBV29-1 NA CSVERRQGMGNEQFF
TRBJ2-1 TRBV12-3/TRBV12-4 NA CASSFRIEQFF
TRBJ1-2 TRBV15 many CATSRAKKAGYTF
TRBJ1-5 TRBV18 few CASSPGSNQPQHF
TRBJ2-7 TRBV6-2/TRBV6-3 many CASSRDSDRWSYEQYF
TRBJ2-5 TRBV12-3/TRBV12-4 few CASSQDRGLETQYF
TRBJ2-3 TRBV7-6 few CASSFTQGTDTQYF
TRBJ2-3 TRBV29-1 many CSVEGDTQYF
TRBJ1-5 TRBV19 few CASSPSGPRQPQHF
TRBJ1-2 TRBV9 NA CASSVDQDRGYGYTF
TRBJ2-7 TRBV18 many CASSPGQAGLNEQYF
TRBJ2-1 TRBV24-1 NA CATSTTGTGLRSGRANEQFF
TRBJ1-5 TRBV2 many CASSEGAVTSWEGIYSNQPQHF
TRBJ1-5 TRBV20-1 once CSARDRQLTQSNQPQHF
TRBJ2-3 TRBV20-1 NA CSARTTSGSTDTQYF
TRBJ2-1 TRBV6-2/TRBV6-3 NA CASSYSLVPYNEQFF
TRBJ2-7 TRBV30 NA CAWSRGISYEQYF
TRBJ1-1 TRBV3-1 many CASSSGGGGFGSEAFF
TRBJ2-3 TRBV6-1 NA CASTTNPTDTQYF
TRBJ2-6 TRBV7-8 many CASSPYGANVLTF
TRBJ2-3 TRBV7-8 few CASSPSIGVTQYF
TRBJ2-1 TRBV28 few CASSLGRLEQFF
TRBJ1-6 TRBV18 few CASSLTGTGRFNSPLHF
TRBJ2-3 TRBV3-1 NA CASSLQGSGTDTQYF
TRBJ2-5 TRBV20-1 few CSASRGPGAGETQYF
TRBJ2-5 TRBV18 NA CASSPPSRETQYF
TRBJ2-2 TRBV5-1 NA CASSLRQDNTGELFF
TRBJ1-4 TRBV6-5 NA CASSAAATNEKLFF
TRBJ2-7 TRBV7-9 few CASSSLREISYEQYF
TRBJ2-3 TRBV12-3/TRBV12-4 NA CASSPRASGRTDTQYF
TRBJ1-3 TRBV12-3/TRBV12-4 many CASSFRESFYTIYF
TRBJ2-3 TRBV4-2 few CASSASGDTDTQYF
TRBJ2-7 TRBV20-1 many CSVQEDSYEQYF
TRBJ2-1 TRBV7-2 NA CASSLVTGGNEQFF
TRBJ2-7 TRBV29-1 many CSVRESYEQYF
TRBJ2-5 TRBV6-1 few CASSARWSGETQYF
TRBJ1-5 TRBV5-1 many CASTETGDSNQPQHF
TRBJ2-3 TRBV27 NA CASSALAGGDTQYF
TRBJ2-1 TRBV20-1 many CSARDSGSSPYNEQFF
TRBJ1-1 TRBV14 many CASSQQQGPQAFF
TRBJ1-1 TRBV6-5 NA CASSYTRGGPVEAFF
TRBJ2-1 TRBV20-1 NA CSASLDSYNEQFF
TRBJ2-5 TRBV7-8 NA CASSFRGEGTQYF
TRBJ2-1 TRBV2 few CASMTPPRGEQFF
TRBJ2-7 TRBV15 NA CATSRDLLREQYF
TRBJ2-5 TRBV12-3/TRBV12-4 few CASSLIGAAQETQYF
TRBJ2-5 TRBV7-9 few CASRSQETQYF
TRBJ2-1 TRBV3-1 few CASSPHGQHEQFF
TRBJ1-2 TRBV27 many CASTGRGRMSGYTF
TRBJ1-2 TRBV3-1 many CASSDSGIGLKGYTF
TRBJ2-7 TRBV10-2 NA CASNGQGATYEQYF
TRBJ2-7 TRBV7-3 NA CASSHRRHLHYEQYF
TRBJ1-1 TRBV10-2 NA CASNSGRNTEAFF
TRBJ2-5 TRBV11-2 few CASSFGQRQETQYF
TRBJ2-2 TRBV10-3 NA CAISAHRRGQGLAGELFF
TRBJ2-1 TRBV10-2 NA CASKLAGGPNEQFF
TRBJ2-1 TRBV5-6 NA CASSRPRVDKYNEQFF